This T cell receptor (beta chain) stems from a study of blood T cell repertoires in COVID-19. Study overall: T cells, B-cell-depleted T cells, or PBMCs provided the cDNA or gDNA that served as material.

This clone has a handful of counts. V lost 2 bases to trimming and J lost 2 bases, with 13 bases between them. The CDR3 has 15 amino acids. Germline values: CDR1 MGHRA, CDR2 YSYEKL. In the original workflow: Estimation of nucleated cell counts relied on the amplification of reference gene primers. Clones were read by immunoSEQ multiplex PCR, and TCRdb kept only the in-frame ones, dropping some. The DNA gave D and trimming, while V, J and clone size come from that table. This table has under 300,000 clones, over 80% appearing once. This receptor was identified in a man between 60 and 75 years old who had recovered from COVID-19. Sequenced material: peripheral blood. The V gene is TRBV4-1, the J gene TRBJ2-7; D is perhaps TRBD1 (6 bases). The DNA for the CDR3 is TGCGCCAGCAGCCAATCGATGACAGGAGCCTACGAGCAGTACTTC. Amino acid sequence: CASSQSMTGAYEQYF.